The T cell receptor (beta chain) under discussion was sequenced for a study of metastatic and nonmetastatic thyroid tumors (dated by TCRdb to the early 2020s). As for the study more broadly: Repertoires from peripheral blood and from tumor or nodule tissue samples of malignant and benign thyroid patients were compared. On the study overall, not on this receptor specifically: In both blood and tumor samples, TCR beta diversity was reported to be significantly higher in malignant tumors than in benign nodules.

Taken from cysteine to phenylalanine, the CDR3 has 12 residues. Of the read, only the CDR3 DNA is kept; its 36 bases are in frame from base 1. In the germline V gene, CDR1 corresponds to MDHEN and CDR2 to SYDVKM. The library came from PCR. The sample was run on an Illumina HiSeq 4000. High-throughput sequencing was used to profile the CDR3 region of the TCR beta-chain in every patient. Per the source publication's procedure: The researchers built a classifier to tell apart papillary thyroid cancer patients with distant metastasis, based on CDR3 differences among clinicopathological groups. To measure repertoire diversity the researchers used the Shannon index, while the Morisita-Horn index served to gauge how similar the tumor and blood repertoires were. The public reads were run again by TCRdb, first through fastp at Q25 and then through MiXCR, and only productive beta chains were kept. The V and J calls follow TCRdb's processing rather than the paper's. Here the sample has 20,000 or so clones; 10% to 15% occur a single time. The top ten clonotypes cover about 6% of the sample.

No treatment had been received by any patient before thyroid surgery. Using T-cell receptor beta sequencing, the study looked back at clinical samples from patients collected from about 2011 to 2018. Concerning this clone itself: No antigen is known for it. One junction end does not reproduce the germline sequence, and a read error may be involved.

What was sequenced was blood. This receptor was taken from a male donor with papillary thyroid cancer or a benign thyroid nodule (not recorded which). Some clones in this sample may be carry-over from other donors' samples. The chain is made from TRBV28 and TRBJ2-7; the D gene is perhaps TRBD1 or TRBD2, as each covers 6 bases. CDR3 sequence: CANSGSGAEQYF. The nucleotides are TGTGCCAACAGTGGTTCGGGGGCGGAACAGTACTTC.